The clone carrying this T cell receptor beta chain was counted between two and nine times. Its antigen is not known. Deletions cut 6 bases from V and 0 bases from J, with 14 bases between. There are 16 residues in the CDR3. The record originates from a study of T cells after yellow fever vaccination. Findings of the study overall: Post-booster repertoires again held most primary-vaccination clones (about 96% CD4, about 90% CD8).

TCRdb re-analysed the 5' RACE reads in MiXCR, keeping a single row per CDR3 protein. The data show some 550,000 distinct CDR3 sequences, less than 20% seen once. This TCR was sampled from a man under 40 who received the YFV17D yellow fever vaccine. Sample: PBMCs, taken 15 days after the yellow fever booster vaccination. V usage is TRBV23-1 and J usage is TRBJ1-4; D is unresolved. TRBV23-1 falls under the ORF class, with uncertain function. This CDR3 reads CASSPQPGATNEKLFF. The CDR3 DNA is TGCGCCAGCAGCCCCCAACCAGGTGCAACTAATGAAAAACTGTTTTTT.